This TCR beta chain was obtained from a study of T cells in Graves' hyperthyroidism and ophthalmopathy. From RNA transcripts, TCR beta CDR3 regions were amplified. RT-PCR in the first round (using the HTBI primer set) targeted the TCR CDR3. TCRdb ran MiXCR on the multiplex PCR reads and lists one entry per CDR3 protein. The sample has 660,000 or so distinct CDR3 sequences; more than 20% are singletons. Turning to this clonotype: Antigen: not known.

General study findings and limits: By a 13 V-J model, ophthalmopathy was set apart from stable hyperthyroidism. Within blood appeared most thyroid clonotypes that had expanded above 0.001.

V dropped 8 bases and J dropped 6 bases, with 17 bases sitting between them. CDR1 is KGHSH and CDR2 is LQKENI in the germline V gene. This CDR3 comprises 14 residues. This sequence was found in a young man with Graves' ophthalmopathy. The sample taken for sequencing was blood. The V call is TRBV18, the J call TRBJ2-1; the D call may be TRBD1 or TRBD2 (5 bases each). For the CDR3, the DNA is TGTGCCAGCCATCCCGGGACCCCCGCCAATGAGCAGTTCTTC. This sequence encodes CASHPGTPANEQFF.